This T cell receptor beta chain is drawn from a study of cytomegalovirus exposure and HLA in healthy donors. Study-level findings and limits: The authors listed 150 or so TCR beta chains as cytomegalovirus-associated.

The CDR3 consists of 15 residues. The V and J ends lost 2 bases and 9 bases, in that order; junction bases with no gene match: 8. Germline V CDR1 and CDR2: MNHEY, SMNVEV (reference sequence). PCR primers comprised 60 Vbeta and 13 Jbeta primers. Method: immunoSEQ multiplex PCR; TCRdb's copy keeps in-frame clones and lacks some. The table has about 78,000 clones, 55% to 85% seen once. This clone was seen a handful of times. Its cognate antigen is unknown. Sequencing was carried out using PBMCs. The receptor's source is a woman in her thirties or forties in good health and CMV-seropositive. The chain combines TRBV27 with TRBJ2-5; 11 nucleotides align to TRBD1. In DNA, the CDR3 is TGTGCCAGCAGTTTACAACTGGGACAGGGGGGGGCCCAGTACTTC. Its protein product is CASSLQLGQGGAQYF.